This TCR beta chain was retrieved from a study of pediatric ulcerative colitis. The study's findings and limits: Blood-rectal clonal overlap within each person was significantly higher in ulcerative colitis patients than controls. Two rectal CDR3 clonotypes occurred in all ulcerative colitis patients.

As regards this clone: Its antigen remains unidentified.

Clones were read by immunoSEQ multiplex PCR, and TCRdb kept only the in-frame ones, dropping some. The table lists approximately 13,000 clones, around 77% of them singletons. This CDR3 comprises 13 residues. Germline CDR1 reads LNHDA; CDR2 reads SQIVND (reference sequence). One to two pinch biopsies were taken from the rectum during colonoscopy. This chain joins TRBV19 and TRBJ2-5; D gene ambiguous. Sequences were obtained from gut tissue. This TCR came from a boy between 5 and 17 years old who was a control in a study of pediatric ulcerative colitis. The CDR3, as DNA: TGTGCGTCGCGTAAGGAACGCCGAGAGACCCAGTACTTC. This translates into CASRKERRETQYF.